Given below is one TCR beta chain in context. It was with random hexamers that 0.5 to 1 ug RNA was reverse transcribed. The method of amplification for TCR beta CDR3 was immunoSEQ multiplex PCR, covering 54 Vbeta and 13 Jbeta. TCRdb ran MiXCR on the immunoSEQ multiplex PCR reads and lists one entry per CDR3 protein. The sample lists 210,000 or so distinct CDR3 sequences, less than 95% occurring once. This sample stems from a study of CD8 T cells in Susac syndrome. This CDR3 has 13 residues. The ends lost 10 bases at V and 1 base at J; junction bases unmatched: 6. Germline CDR1 and CDR2: MDHEN and SYDVKM.

The TCR sequence derives from a human donor with Susac syndrome. The V and J genes are TRBV28 and TRBJ2-7; 8 bases fit TRBD2. Material: CD4+ T cells from PBMCs. DNA for the CDR3: TGTGCCACCCGGGGGGGCCCTTCCTACGAGCAGTACTTC. It encodes CATRGGPSYEQYF.